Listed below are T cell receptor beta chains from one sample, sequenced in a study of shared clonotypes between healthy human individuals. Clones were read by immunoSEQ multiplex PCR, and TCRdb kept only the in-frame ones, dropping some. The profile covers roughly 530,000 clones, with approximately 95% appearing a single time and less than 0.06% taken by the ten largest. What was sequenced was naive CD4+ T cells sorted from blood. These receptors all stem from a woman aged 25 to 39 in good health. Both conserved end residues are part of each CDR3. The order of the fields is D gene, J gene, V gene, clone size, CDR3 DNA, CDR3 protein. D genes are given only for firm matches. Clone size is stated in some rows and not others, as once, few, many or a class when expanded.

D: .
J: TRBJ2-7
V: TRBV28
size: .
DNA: TGTGCCAGCAGACTTGAGGACGAGCAGTACTTC
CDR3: CASRLEDEQYF

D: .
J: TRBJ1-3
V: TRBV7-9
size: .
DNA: TGTGCCAGCAGCCTCCTGCGGTTTGGAAACACCATATATTTT
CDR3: CASSLLRFGNTIYF

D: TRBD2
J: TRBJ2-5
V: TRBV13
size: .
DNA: TGTGCCAGCAGCTTAGTGCGACTAGCTGGGGAGACCCAGTACTTC
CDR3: CASSLVRLAGETQYF

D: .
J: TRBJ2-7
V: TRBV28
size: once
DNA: TGTGCCAGCAGTTTTGAGCCCAGCTCCTACGAGCAGTACTTC
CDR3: CASSFEPSSYEQYF

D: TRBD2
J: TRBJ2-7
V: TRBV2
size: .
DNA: TGTGCCAGCAGTGAGGGCGGGAGACCCTTGAGCTCCTACGAGCAGTACTTC
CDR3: CASSEGGRPLSSYEQYF

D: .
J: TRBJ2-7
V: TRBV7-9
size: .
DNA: TGTGCCAGCAGCCCCCATTCCGGACTGGTGGACTACGAGCAGTACTTC
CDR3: CASSPHSGLVDYEQYF

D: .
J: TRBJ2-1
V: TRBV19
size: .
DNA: TGTGCCAGTAGCAGGGTATTATACAATGAGCAGTTCTTC
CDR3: CASSRVLYNEQFF

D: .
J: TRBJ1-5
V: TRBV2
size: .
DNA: TGTGCCAGCAGTGGTGAGCAGGAATACCAGCCCCAGCATTTT
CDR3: CASSGEQEYQPQHF

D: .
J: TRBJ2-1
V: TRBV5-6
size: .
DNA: TGTGCCAGCAGCTGGGCCGGGACCTACAATGAGCAGTTCTTC
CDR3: CASSWAGTYNEQFF

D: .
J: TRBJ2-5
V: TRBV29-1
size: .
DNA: TGCAGCGTGGGTAATTTACTGTACCAAGAGACCCAGTACTTC
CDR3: CSVGNLLYQETQYF

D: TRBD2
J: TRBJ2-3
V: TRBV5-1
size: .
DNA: TGCGCCAGCAGCTTGCAGGGGCCAGCGGGAGATGGCGCAGATACGCAGTATTTT
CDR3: CASSLQGPAGDGADTQYF

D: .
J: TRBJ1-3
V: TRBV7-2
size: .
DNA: TGTGCCAGCAGCTTAGCGAGAACTGTCCAGGACACCATATATTTT
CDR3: CASSLARTVQDTIYF

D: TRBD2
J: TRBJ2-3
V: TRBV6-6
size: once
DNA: TGTGCCAGCAGTTTGGCAGCGGGAAGCACAGATACGCAGTATTTT
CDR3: CASSLAAGSTDTQYF

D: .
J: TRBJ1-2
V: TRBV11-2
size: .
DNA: TGTGCCAGCAGCTTATTTGGGGGTCCTGGCTACACCTTC
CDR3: CASSLFGGPGYTF

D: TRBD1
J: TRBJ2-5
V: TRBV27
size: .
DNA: TGTGCCAGCAGTCGGGACAGGGTCCAAGAGACCCAGTACTTC
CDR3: CASSRDRVQETQYF

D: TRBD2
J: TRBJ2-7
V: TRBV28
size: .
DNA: TGTGCCAGCAGCACCAGGACTAGGGGTTCGTACGAGCAGTACTTC
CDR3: CASSTRTRGSYEQYF

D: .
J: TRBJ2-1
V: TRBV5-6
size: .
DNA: TGTGCCAGCTCTCACGACCTAGCGTCCGCCGATGAGCAGTTCTTC
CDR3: CASSHDLASADEQFF

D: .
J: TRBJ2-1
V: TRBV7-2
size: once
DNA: TGTGCCAGCAGCTTAGATCTTTTGAATGAGCAGTTCTTC
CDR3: CASSLDLLNEQFF

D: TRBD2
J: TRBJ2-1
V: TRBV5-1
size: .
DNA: TGCGCCAGCAGAATTATAGCGGGCCCCACCTACAATGAGCAGTTCTTC
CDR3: CASRIIAGPTYNEQFF

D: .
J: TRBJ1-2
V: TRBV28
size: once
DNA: TGTGCCAGCAGTCCCCCCGGAGAGGGGGGGTATGGCTACACCTTC
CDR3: CASSPPGEGGYGYTF

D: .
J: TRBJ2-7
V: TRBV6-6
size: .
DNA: TGTGCCAGCACCCCCCAGGGGCTCACCTACGAGCAGTACTTC
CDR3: CASTPQGLTYEQYF

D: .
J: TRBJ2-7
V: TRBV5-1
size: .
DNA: TGCGCCAGCAGCTTGCTGCCAGGGGTGTCCTACGAGCAGTACTTC
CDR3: CASSLLPGVSYEQYF

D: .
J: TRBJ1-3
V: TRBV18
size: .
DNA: TGTGCCAGCTCACCAGGGACAAACTCTGGAAACACCATATATTTT
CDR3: CASSPGTNSGNTIYF

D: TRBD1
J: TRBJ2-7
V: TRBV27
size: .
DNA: TGTGCCAGCAGTCGGGGGCCCGGGACAGGCTACGAGCAGTACTTC
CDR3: CASSRGPGTGYEQYF

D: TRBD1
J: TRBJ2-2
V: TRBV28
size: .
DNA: TGTGCCAGCAGTTTGAACCGCGGGACAGGAAACACCGGGGAGCTGTTTTTT
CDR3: CASSLNRGTGNTGELFF

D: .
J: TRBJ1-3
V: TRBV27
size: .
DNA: TGTGCCAGCAGTGCAACAGGAATCTCTGGAAACACCATATATTTT
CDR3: CASSATGISGNTIYF

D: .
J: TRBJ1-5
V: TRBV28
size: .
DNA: TGTGCCAGCAGTTTAAACGGTCAGCCCCAGCATTTT
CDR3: CASSLNGQPQHF

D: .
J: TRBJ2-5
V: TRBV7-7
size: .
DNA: TGTGCCAGCAGCTTCCGACTGGGGACTGAAGAGACCCAGTACTTC
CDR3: CASSFRLGTEETQYF

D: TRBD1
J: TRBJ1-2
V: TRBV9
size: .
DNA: TGTGCCAGCAGCCCGGGACAGGGGGCTGGCTACACCTTC
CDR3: CASSPGQGAGYTF

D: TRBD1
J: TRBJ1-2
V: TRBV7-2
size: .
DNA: TGTGCCAGCAGCTTAGGGGGACAGGTTGCTAACTATGGCTACACCTTC
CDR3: CASSLGGQVANYGYTF

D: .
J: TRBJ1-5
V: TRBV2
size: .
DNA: TGTGCCAGCAGTGTTCGTCGGGGTTATCAGCCCCAGCATTTT
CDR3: CASSVRRGYQPQHF

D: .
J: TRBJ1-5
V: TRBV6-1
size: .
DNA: TGTGCCAGCAGTGAAGGGGACCCTAGGGGGCCCCAGCATTTT
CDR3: CASSEGDPRGPQHF

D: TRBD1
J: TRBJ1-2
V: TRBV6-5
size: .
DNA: TGTGCCAGCAGTTACCACGGGACAGACGAGGCCTATGGCTACACCTTC
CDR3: CASSYHGTDEAYGYTF

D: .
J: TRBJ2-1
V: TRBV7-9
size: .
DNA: TGTGCCAGCAGCTTATCTGTCCGCTCCTACAATGAGCAGTTCTTC
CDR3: CASSLSVRSYNEQFF

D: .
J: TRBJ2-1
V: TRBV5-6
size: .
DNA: TGTGCCAGCAGCTTAGGGGGGCCTAACAATGAGCAGTTCTTC
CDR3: CASSLGGPNNEQFF

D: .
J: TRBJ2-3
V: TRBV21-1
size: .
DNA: TGTGCCACCCTAGGGAGGGAGCCGCGCACAGATACGCAGTATTTT
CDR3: CATLGREPRTDTQYF

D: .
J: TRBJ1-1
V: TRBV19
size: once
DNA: TGTGCCAGTACCGGCCCCATGAACACTGAAGCTTTCTTT
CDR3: CASTGPMNTEAFF

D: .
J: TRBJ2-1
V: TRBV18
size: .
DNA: TGTGCCAGCTCACCCAACCGTGGGGGGCAGAATGAGCAGTTCTTC
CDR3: CASSPNRGGQNEQFF

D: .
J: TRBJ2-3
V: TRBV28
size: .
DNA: TGTGCCAGCAGTTGGCGGGAAAGGGGGGATACGCAGTATTTT
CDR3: CASSWRERGDTQYF

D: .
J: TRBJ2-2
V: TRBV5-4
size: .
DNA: TGTGCCAGCAGCTTGGGACAGAACACCGGGGAGCTGTTTTTT
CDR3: CASSLGQNTGELFF

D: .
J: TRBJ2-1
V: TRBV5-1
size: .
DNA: TGCGCCAGCAGCCGAATTGGGACGAATGAGCAGTTCTTC
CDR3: CASSRIGTNEQFF

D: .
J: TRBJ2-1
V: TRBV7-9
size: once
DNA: TGTGCCAGCAGTGGGGGATGGGAGCAGTTCTTC
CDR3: CASSGGWEQFF

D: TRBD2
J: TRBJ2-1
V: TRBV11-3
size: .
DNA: TGTGCCAGCAGCCTCGGGACTAGCGGCGCCTACAATGAGCAGTTCTTC
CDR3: CASSLGTSGAYNEQFF

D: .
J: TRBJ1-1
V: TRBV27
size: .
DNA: TGTGCCAGCAGCCTAGTGGGGGGCAGGAGCACTGAAGCTTTCTTT
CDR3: CASSLVGGRSTEAFF

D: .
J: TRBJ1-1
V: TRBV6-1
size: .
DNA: TGTGCCAGCAGTGAAGGGAGGGAGTACACTGAAGCTTTCTTT
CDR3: CASSEGREYTEAFF

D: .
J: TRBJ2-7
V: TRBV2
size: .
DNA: TGTGCCAGCAGAGGGCCGCTCGAGCAGTACTTC
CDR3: CASRGPLEQYF

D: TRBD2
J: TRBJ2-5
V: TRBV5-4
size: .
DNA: TGTGCCAGCAGCCGAACTAGCGACCCTGGGGAGACCCAGTACTTC
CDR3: CASSRTSDPGETQYF